These 15 T cell receptor beta chains were all obtained from the same sample, sequenced in a study of blood T cell repertoires in COVID-19. Clones were read by immunoSEQ multiplex PCR, and TCRdb kept only the in-frame ones, dropping some. The data contain more than 300,000 clones, more than 90% of them singletons. The source material was PBMCs or T cells enriched from blood (not recorded which). The source of these receptors is a woman under 40 who had recovered from COVID-19.

V and J are TRBV24-1 and TRBJ1-5; TRBD1 might be the D (5 bases). Germline V gives CDR1 KGHDR, CDR2 SFDVKD. The CDR3 totals 14 residues. Between the trimmed V and J ends, which lost 7 bases and 6 bases, there was a span of 15 bases. The CDR3 DNA follows: TGTGCCACCAGCGGGACGGGGGGGAGTCAGCCCCAGCATTTT. It is translated as CATSGTGGSQPQHF.

This clone was observed a few times. The rearrangement joins TRBV21-1 to TRBJ1-5; the table's TRBD1 call for D was not verified on the DNA. TRBV21-1 corresponds to a pseudogene. CDR3 length: 18 amino acids. The chain's CDR3 is CASSKKSSGLYSNQPQHF. In DNA, the CDR3 is TGTGCCAGCAGCAAAAAGAGTAGTGGGCTGTATAGCAATCAGCCCCAGCATTTT.

This chain joins TRBV3-1 (or the pseudogene TRBV3-2) and TRBJ1-1; TRBD1 agrees at 7 bases. Germline V gene sequence: CDR1 LGHDT, CDR2 YNNKEL (reference sequence). CDR3 length equals 13 residues. Unmatched junction bases numbered 4, after V lost 4 bases and J lost 5 bases. The CDR3 DNA is TGTGCCAGCAGCCTCAGGGGGTTTACTGAAGCTTTCTTT. Translating gives CASSLRGFTEAFF.

V and J are TRBV4-3 and TRBJ2-1; 10 nucleotides line up with TRBD2. CDR3 length equals 16 residues. CDR1 is LGHNA and CDR2 is YSLEER in the germline V gene. V lost 7 bases, J lost 8 bases, and 14 bases stayed unmatched. The CDR3 sequence: CASNSEASGGVDEQFF. In DNA form, the CDR3 reads TGCGCCAGCAATAGCGAGGCGAGCGGGGGGGTGGATGAGCAGTTCTTC.

This chain links TRBV4-3 with TRBJ2-1; 9 bases are shared with TRBD2. Germline V gene sequence: CDR1 LGHNA, CDR2 YSLEER. The CDR3 totals 17 residues. Trimming at V came to 4 bases and at J to 0 bases, leaving 7 bases not matched to a gene. The CDR3 region has the DNA TGCGCCAGCAGCCGGGGAGCGGGGGGAAGCTCCTACAATGAGCAGTTCTTC. Amino acid sequence: CASSRGAGGSSYNEQFF.

This chain links TRBV18 with TRBJ2-7, with D possibly matching TRBD1 (6 bases). In germline, CDR1 is KGHSH, CDR2 LQKENI. CDR3 size: 14 residues. V was clipped by 0 bases and J by 6 bases, with 12 bases between them. CDR3 region: CASSPPMAGVEQYF. The CDR3 DNA follows: TGTGCCAGCTCACCACCGATGGCAGGGGTCGAGCAGTACTTC. Complete variable domain (other parts from reference TRBV18 and TRBJ2-7): NAGVMQNPRHLVRRRGQEARLRCSPMKGHSHVYWYRQLPEEGLKFMVYLQKENIIDESGMPKERFSAEFPKEGPSILRIQQVVRGDSAAYFCASSPPMAGVEQYFGPGTRLTVT.

The chain is built from TRBV27 and TRBJ2-1; 13 bases fit TRBD2. The CDR3 spans 15 residues. CDR1 is MNHEY and CDR2 is SMNVEV in the germline V gene (reference sequence). With 2 bases clipped from V and 5 bases from J, the junction kept 0 bases outside the gene matches. The CDR3 spells CASSLGTSGNNEQFF. CDR3 DNA sequence: TGTGCCAGCAGTTTAGGGACTAGCGGGAACAATGAGCAGTTCTTC.

The CDR3: CASSERGNTQYF. Here the CDR3 DNA reads TGTGCCAGCAGCGAAAGAGGGAATACGCAGTATTTT. The chain is built from TRBV9 and TRBJ2-3; maybe TRBD2 (5 bases). V was cut by 3 bases and J by 7 bases, with 9 bases left in between. CDR1 SGDLS and CDR2 YYNGEE come from the germline V gene. The CDR3 is 12 amino acids.

The chain employs TRBV4-1 and TRBJ1-1; the D gene is possibly TRBD1 (6 bases). The V gene's germline CDR1 is MGHRA and CDR2 YSYEKL. This CDR3 is built from 16 residues. V lost 4 bases, J lost 3 bases, and 18 bases lay in between. CDR3 sequence reads: CASSPVSGGADTEAFF. For the CDR3, the DNA is TGCGCCAGCAGCCCAGTCTCGGGGGGGGCAGACACTGAAGCTTTCTTT.

The chain joins TRBV27 to TRBJ2-6; TRBD1 matches at 7 bases. The CDR3 sequence is 18 residues long. Germline CDR1 MNHEY, CDR2 SMNVEV (reference sequence). The ends lost 3 bases at V and 0 bases at J; junction bases unmatched: 8. The CDR3: CASSFLSGTDSGANVLTF. CDR3 DNA sequence: TGTGCCAGCAGTTTCCTCTCCGGGACAGACTCTGGGGCCAACGTCCTGACTTTC.

The chain recombines TRBV12-3 or TRBV12-4 with TRBJ2-7; no reliable D call. Trimming pared 2 bases from V and 5 bases from J, leaving 4 bases between. The CDR3 consists of 11 residues. CDR3 sequence reads: CASSLYNEQYF. The CDR3 bases are TGTGCCAGCAGTTTATATAACGAGCAGTACTTC.

This clone came up a few times. The chain has TRBV28 and TRBJ1-2; TRBD1 aligns across 8 bases. The J segment lost 10 bases and the V segment lost 2 bases, leaving 9 bases of the junction unmatched. Germline-derived CDR1 and CDR2 are MDHEN and SYDVKM. This CDR3 contains 14 residues. The CDR3, as DNA: TGTGCCAGCAGTTTAGGGGCAGGGGGCGCGTTCTACACCTTC. It is translated as CASSLGAGGAFYTF.

The chain is built from TRBV5-1 and TRBJ2-1; 9 bases align to TRBD1. V trimming: 1 base; J trimming: 4 bases; junction bases outside the gene matches: 3. Germline V gives CDR1 SGHRS, CDR2 YFSETQ. The CDR3 loop spans 15 amino acids. CDR3 residues: CASSLTDRGYNEQFF. Written as DNA, the CDR3 is TGCGCCAGCAGCTTGACGGACAGGGGATACAATGAGCAGTTCTTC.

The CDR3 nucleotides read TGTGCCAGTAGCCCGGGACAGGTTGTGCGGTTTTTT. This sequence encodes CASSPGQVVRFF. V usage is TRBV19 and J usage is TRBJ1-4; 8 positions agree with TRBD1. There are 12 residues in the CDR3. The V gene end was trimmed by 6 bases and the J gene end by 16 bases; junction bases not matched to a gene: 10. Germline CDR1 LNHDA, CDR2 SQIVND (reference sequence).

The V and J genes are TRBV18 and TRBJ2-1; TRBD2 is a possible D gene (5 bases). This CDR3 comprises 17 residues. V lost 6 bases and J 5 bases, leaving 23 bases between the germline ends. Per the germline V gene, CDR1 is KGHSH and CDR2 is LQKENI. CDR3 nucleotides: TGTGCCAGCTCCCCCCGCGAGGCGGGCCGGTTGAACAATGAGCAGTTCTTC. It translates to CASSPREAGRLNNEQFF.